Below, 14 T cell receptor beta chains from the same sample are listed, as sequenced in a study of STAT5B mutations in CD4+ large granular lymphocyte leukemia. This table comes from immunoSEQ multiplex PCR, and its TCRdb copy is limited to in-frame clones, with some not included. Among 37,000 or so clones listed, less than 85% were seen once. Sequencing was carried out using CD4+ T cells from blood buffy coats. Every receptor here comes from a human donor in good health.

The rearrangement links TRBV7-2 to TRBJ2-3; D call uncertain. Germline V gene lookup returns CDR1 SGHTA and CDR2 FQGNSA. CDR3 length: 12 amino acids. Trimming cost V 5 bases and J 7 bases, with 10 bases left between them. CDR3 coding DNA: TGTGCCAGCAGCCCTGGGCAGCATACGCAGTATTTT. This encodes CASSPGQHTQYF.

The gene calls are TRBV19 and TRBJ1-2, with D possibly matching TRBD1 (6 bases). Germline values: CDR1 LNHDA, CDR2 SQIVND (reference sequence). The CDR3 is 14 amino acids. Trimming left V 3 bases short and J 5 bases short, with 13 bases between. The CDR3 region is CASSIQGPGYGYTF. In DNA, the CDR3 is TGTGCCAGTAGTATCCAGGGGCCAGGTTATGGCTACACCTTC. The full variable domain, with the rest looked up from reference TRBV19 and TRBJ1-2, is DGGITQSPKYLFRKEGQNVTLSCEQNLNHDAMYWYRQDPGQGLRLIYYSQIVNDFQKGDIAEGYSVSREKKESFPLTVTSAQKNPTAFYLCASSIQGPGYGYTFGSGTRLTVV.

The rearrangement joins TRBV4-2 to TRBJ2-7, with 14 bases aligning to TRBD2. V was clipped by 0 bases and J by 3 bases; unmatched bases: 13. Germline V CDR1 and CDR2: LGHNA, YNFKEQ. This CDR3 is built from 20 residues. The CDR3 region has the DNA TGTGCCAGCAGCCAAGATCTTCCTCGAGGACTAGCGGGGGGCTTCTACGAGCAGTACTTC. This gives the protein CASSQDLPRGLAGGFYEQYF.

This chain connects TRBV7-8 to TRBJ1-4, with a tentative D call TRBD1 (5 bases). V was cut by 0 bases and J by 6 bases, with 20 bases left in between. Germline values: CDR1 SGHVS, CDR2 FQNEAQ. The CDR3 has 18 amino acids. In DNA form, the CDR3 reads TGTGCCAGCAGCTTAGCGGCCCGGCCAGGGTGGGAAGATGAAAAACTGTTTTTT. It encodes CASSLAARPGWEDEKLFF.

The CDR3 here is CASSSGGDSSGANVLTF. CDR3 sequence (DNA): TGTGCCAGCAGCTCTGGGGGGGACAGCTCTGGGGCCAACGTCCTGACTTTC. The chain combines TRBV5-4 with TRBJ2-6, with D possibly being TRBD1 or TRBD2 (7 bases each). Germline V gene sequence: CDR1 SGHNT, CDR2 YYREEE (reference sequence). This CDR3 is 17 amino acids long. Trimming removed 3 bases from V and 0 bases from J, with 13 bases in between.

The rearrangement links TRBV29-1 to TRBJ1-1; D is perhaps TRBD1 (6 bases). CDR1 SQVTM and CDR2 ANQGSEA come from the germline V gene. The CDR3 has 13 residues. V gave up 6 bases and J gave up 0 bases, with 11 bases separating them. The CDR3 DNA reads as TGCAGCGTCGGACAGAACATGAACACTGAAGCTTTCTTT. Encoded protein: CSVGQNMNTEAFF.

V gene TRBV6-1 combines with J gene TRBJ2-1; D is possibly TRBD2 (6 bases). Germline V gives CDR1 MNHNS, CDR2 SASEGT. CDR3 length: 14 residues. The ends were cut back, 1 base at V and 4 bases at J, with 8 bases in the middle. CDR3 protein: CASSEVSGYNEQFF. The CDR3 DNA reads as TGTGCCAGCAGTGAAGTTAGCGGATACAATGAGCAGTTCTTC.

This clone was seen more than once but under ten times. The V gene is TRBV28, the J gene TRBJ1-6; 7 nucleotides agree with TRBD1. The CDR3 loop spans 14 amino acids. V trimming: 6 bases; J trimming: 6 bases; junction bases outside the gene matches: 5. In germline, CDR1 is MDHEN, CDR2 SYDVKM. This chain's CDR3 is CASSTDRLNSPLHF. CDR3 nucleotide sequence: TGTGCCAGCAGCACGGACAGGCTTAATTCACCCCTCCACTTT.

This clone turned up a few times. V usage is TRBV5-6 and J usage is TRBJ1-2, with D perhaps matching TRBD1 (5 bases). CDR1 is SGHDT, CDR2 YYEEEE, per germline. V was clipped by 5 bases and J by 7 bases, with 9 bases between them. The CDR3 covers 11 residues. The CDR3 DNA reads TGTGCCAGCAGGTCAGGGTTTGGCTACACCTTC. Amino acid sequence: CASRSGFGYTF. Complete variable domain (other parts from reference TRBV5-6 and TRBJ1-2): DAGVTQSPTHLIKTRGQQVTLRCSPKSGHDTVSWYQQALGQGPQFIFQYYEEEERQRGNFPDRFSGHQFPNYSSELNVNALLLGDSALYLCASRSGFGYTFGSGTRLTVV.

This clone was counted only a few times. This chain links TRBV7-9 with TRBJ1-2; 12 bases are a match to TRBD1. This CDR3 comprises 16 residues. Trimming took 6 bases from V and 4 from J; bases not matched to a gene: 9. Per germline, CDR1 SEHNR and CDR2 FQNEAQ (reference sequence). CDR3 DNA sequence: TGTGCCAGCAGTGGGACAGGGGGCCCCTCCGCCTATGGCTACACCTTC. Translated, it gives CASSGTGGPSAYGYTF.

The gene calls are TRBV9 and TRBJ2-1; TRBD2 might be the D (5 bases). CDR1 is SGDLS, CDR2 YYNGEE, per germline. The V and J ends lost 0 bases and 4 bases respectively, with 14 bases between them. CDR3 length equals 16 residues. The CDR3 sequence is CASSVVSSGEYNEQFF. CDR3 nucleotide sequence: TGTGCCAGCAGCGTAGTTTCAAGCGGAGAGTACAATGAGCAGTTCTTC.

This clone was seen only a few times. This chain joins TRBV2 and TRBJ1-2; 7 bases match TRBD1. The CDR3 has 15 amino acids. J was trimmed by 9 bases and V by 2 bases; bases with no gene match: 12. From germline, CDR1 is SNHLY and CDR2 FYNNEI. This CDR3 is CASSEFLTGRGSYTF. The CDR3 DNA reads TGTGCCAGCAGTGAATTTCTGACAGGGCGTGGGAGCTACACCTTC.

The J gene is TRBJ1-5, the V gene TRBV27; tentative D call: TRBD1 (5 bases). Germline assignment: CDR1 MNHEY and CDR2 SMNVEV (reference sequence). V lost 0 bases to trimming and J lost 4 bases, with 13 bases between them. The CDR3 covers 16 residues. The CDR3 sequence: CASSLSGPDGNQPQHF. CDR3 bases: TGTGCCAGCAGTTTATCGGGGCCGGACGGGAATCAGCCCCAGCATTTT.

This sequence joins TRBV6-5 and TRBJ2-1; TRBD2 might be the D (6 bases). The CDR3 length is 13 residues. The V gene's germline CDR1 is MNHEY and CDR2 SVGAGI. The germline V and J ends were trimmed by 7 bases and 9 bases, with 16 bases remaining between them. The CDR3 protein is CASINPQGGEQFF. In nucleotides, the CDR3 is TGTGCCAGCATCAACCCCCAGGGAGGTGAGCAGTTCTTC.